This TCR beta chain was observed in a study of blood T cell repertoires in COVID-19. The CDR3 has 19 residues. V gave up 1 base and J gave up 2 bases; unmatched junction bases: 11. Germline assignment: CDR1 SEHNR and CDR2 FQNEAQ (reference sequence). The method was immunoSEQ multiplex PCR; TCRdb's version includes in-frame clones alone and lacks a portion of them. The table has about 140,000 clones, approximately 80% seen once. The genes are TRBV7-9 and TRBJ2-1, with 10 bases identical to TRBD2. Material: peripheral blood. The sequence was collected from a man aged 65-85 years who had recovered from COVID-19. The CDR3, as DNA: TGTGCCAGCAGCTTAGGGATTGGGGGGACTAGCGTAACCTACAATGAGCAGTTCTTC. This sequence encodes CASSLGIGGTSVTYNEQFF. The full variable domain, completed using reference TRBV7-9 and TRBJ2-1, is DTGVSQNPRHKITKRGQNVTFRCDPISEHNRLYWYRQTLGQGPEFLTYFQNEAQLEKSRLLSDRFSAERPKGSFSTLEIQRTEQGDSAMYLCASSLGIGGTSVTYNEQFFGPGTRLTVL.